These T cell receptor beta chains were read from a single sample in a study of shared T cell receptors in the human thymus. The table came from immunoSEQ multiplex PCR; TCRdb's copy has only in-frame clones and leaves some out. The repertoire consists of hundreds of thousands of clones, with 87% occurring once and the leading ten covering roughly 0.0087%. These same data were also listed under a study on human thymus T cells.

The specimen was thymocytes. Receptor source: a boy younger than two with a congenital heart defect. The CDR3 runs from the conserved cysteine through the conserved F or W. Each record gives: clone size, D gene, V gene, CDR3 length, J gene, CDR3 DNA, CDR3 protein. A D gene is named only where the DNA matches it firmly. Clone size appears in some rows only: once, few, many, or a class for an expanded clone.

few,TRBD2,TRBV19,16,TRBJ2-5,TGTGCCAGTAGTATAGAGGCTAGCGGGAGGATAGAGACCCAGTACTTC,CASSIEASGRIETQYF
.,TRBD2,TRBV28,18,TRBJ2-3,TGTGCCAGCACCCTGGGACTAGCGGGGGGGAAAAGCACAGATACGCAGTATTTT,CASTLGLAGGKSTDTQYF
.,TRBD2,TRBV4-1,16,TRBJ2-1,TGCGCCAGCAGCCAAGACCGAAGCGGGAAGGACAATGAGCAGTTCTTC,CASSQDRSGKDNEQFF
.,.,TRBV20-1,11,TRBJ1-2,TGCAGTGCTAGACCTTCCGATGGCTACACCTTC,CSARPSDGYTF
.,.,TRBV2,14,TRBJ2-1,TGTGCCAGTCAAAGCGCAGCCCGTTACAATGAGCAGTTCTTC,CASQSAARYNEQFF
.,TRBD1,TRBV5-1,15,TRBJ1-1,TGCGCCAGCAGCTTGGTGGACAGGGTTGGCACTGAAGCTTTCTTT,CASSLVDRVGTEAFF
.,TRBD1,TRBV30,16,TRBJ1-5,TGTGCCTGGAAGGGTTGGGGGACAGGGGGTAAACAGCCCCAGCATTTT,CAWKGWGTGGKQPQHF
.,.,TRBV4-3,20,TRBJ2-6,TGCGCCAGCAGCCAAGGGGTCTGGGGGCTCCCCCCCTCTGGGGCCAACGTCCTGACTTTC,CASSQGVWGLPPSGANVLTF
.,.,TRBV9,15,TRBJ1-5,TGTGCCAGCAGCGTAGCCGGGGATAGCAATCAGCCCCAGCATTTT,CASSVAGDSNQPQHF
.,TRBD1,TRBV5-1,16,TRBJ2-7,TGCGCCAGCAGTGAACCCGGGACAGGGGGCATCTACGAGCAGTACTTC,CASSEPGTGGIYEQYF
.,.,TRBV10-2,13,TRBJ2-3,TGCGCCAGCAGTGCCGGTCCCACAGATACGCAGTATTTT,CASSAGPTDTQYF
.,TRBD1,TRBV7-2,18,TRBJ1-6,TGTGCCAGCAGTTACCTTACCCCCGGGACAGGCTATAATTCACCCCTCCACTTT,CASSYLTPGTGYNSPLHF
.,.,TRBV27,16,TRBJ2-5,TGTGCCAGCAGTTTATCTGCGGCAGCCAGACAAGAGACCCAGTACTTC,CASSLSAAARQETQYF
.,TRBD1,TRBV28,17,TRBJ1-2,TGTGCCAGCAGTTTTTCCCTCACAGGGGGCTCTAACTATGGCTACACCTTC,CASSFSLTGGSNYGYTF
.,TRBD1,TRBV27,15,TRBJ2-7,TGTGCCAGCAGTCAAACCTGGACAGGGGGCTTCGAGCAGTACTTC,CASSQTWTGGFEQYF
.,TRBD1,TRBV14,17,TRBJ2-4,TGTGCCAGCAGCAAACGGACAGGGGGTTTTTCCAAAAACATTCAGTACTTC,CASSKRTGGFSKNIQYF
.,.,TRBV13,15,TRBJ2-5,TGTGCCAGCAGCTCACAGGGATTCCAAGGAGAGACCCAGTACTTC,CASSSQGFQGETQYF
.,TRBD1,TRBV4-1,20,TRBJ1-4,TGCGCCAGCAGCCTAGTGCGGTCGGGACAGCAATTTGGGGATAATGAAAAACTGTTTTTT,CASSLVRSGQQFGDNEKLFF
few,.,TRBV6-1,15,TRBJ2-3,TGTGCCAGCAGAGGGGACTTTTCAGGCGCAGATACGCAGTATTTT,CASRGDFSGADTQYF
.,.,TRBV4-3,20,TRBJ1-6,TGCGCCAGCAGCCAAGATTTGAGGGAGGGTATTGCGCGCTATAATTCACCCCTCCACTTT,CASSQDLREGIARYNSPLHF
few,.,TRBV19,16,TRBJ1-5,TGTGCCAGTAGTTCTAGTAACAGGAAGACCAATCAGCCCCAGCATTTT,CASSSSNRKTNQPQHF
.,TRBD2,TRBV29-1,15,TRBJ2-3,TGCAGCGCTGCCACTAGCGGGGGTAACACAGATACGCAGTATTTT,CSAATSGGNTDTQYF
.,TRBD1,TRBV27,14,TRBJ2-7,TGTGCCAGCAGTTTAAACGGACAGGCCGCCGAGCAGTACTTC,CASSLNGQAAEQYF
.,TRBD2,TRBV5-4,16,TRBJ2-1,TGTGCCAGCAGCTTGGCCGGCGGGAGGGAATACAATGAGCAGTTCTTC,CASSLAGGREYNEQFF
.,TRBD1,TRBV5-1,14,TRBJ1-4,TGCGCCAGCAGTCCCGGGACAGTTAATGAAAAACTGTTTTTT,CASSPGTVNEKLFF
.,.,TRBV19,14,TRBJ1-5,TGTGCCAGTACCAGACATTTGAGCAATCAGCCCCAGCATTTT,CASTRHLSNQPQHF
.,.,TRBV11-2,16,TRBJ2-3,TGTGCCAGCAGCTTAGGGACTACAGGCCCCACAGATACGCAGTATTTT,CASSLGTTGPTDTQYF
.,TRBD1,TRBV6-5,15,TRBJ1-2,TGTGCCAGCAGCTCCGGGACAGGGGGCCCGAGGGGCTACACCTTC,CASSSGTGGPRGYTF